The next 11 T cell receptor beta chains were all read from a single sample in a study of shared clonotypes between healthy human individuals. Produced via immunoSEQ multiplex PCR; TCRdb's table is partial and in-frame only. Among fewer than 850,000 clones listed, 80% to 95% were seen once. The sample consisted of memory CD8+ T cells from PBMCs. The subset: CD45RO+ cells pooled with CCR7-negative TemRA cells. The origin of the receptors is a man between 18 and 29 years old in good health. Some clones in this sample may be carry-over from other donors' samples.

The V gene is TRBV9, the J gene TRBJ2-7, with 13 bases aligning to TRBD2. This CDR3 contains 15 residues. Looked up from germline, CDR1 is SGDLS and CDR2 is YYNGEE. V dropped 0 bases and J dropped 11; count of bases not matched to a gene: 8. DNA of the CDR3: TGTGCCAGCAGCGTAGCTGAGGGACTAGCGGGAACTAAGTACTTC. Translation: CASSVAEGLAGTKYF.

The V call is TRBV11-1, the J call TRBJ1-1; D ambiguous. There are 15 residues in the CDR3. Trimming took 1 base from V and 1 from J, leaving 10 bases between them. Germline V gene sequence: CDR1 SGHAT, CDR2 FQDESV (reference sequence). CDR3 nucleotides: TGTGCCAGCAGCTTAGTGTCCGCGCGGAACACTGAAGCTTTCTTT. Amino acids: CASSLVSARNTEAFF.

V is TRBV4-3 and J is TRBJ1-5, with D unresolved. The V and J ends lost 0 bases and 2 bases respectively, with 8 bases between them. This CDR3 has 15 residues. Germline CDR1 reads LGHNA; CDR2 reads YSLEER. The CDR3 nucleotides are TGCGCCAGCAGCCAAGAGCCAGGAGGCAATCAGCCCCAGCATTTT. As protein: CASSQEPGGNQPQHF.

The J gene is TRBJ2-5, the V gene TRBV9, with 8 bases aligning to TRBD1. The CDR3 is 16 amino acids. The J segment lost 5 bases and the V segment lost 3 bases, leaving 12 bases of the junction unmatched. The germline CDR1 and CDR2 sequences are SGDLS and YYNGEE. CDR3 in DNA: TGTGCCAGCAGCGGAAGGACAGGGCGCTTGGATGAGACCCAGTACTTC. This sequence encodes CASSGRTGRLDETQYF.

The rearrangement links TRBV27 to TRBJ2-1, with 13 bases lining up with TRBD2. V shed 1 base and J 8 bases; nucleotides not matched to a gene: 5. CDR3 length: 16 residues. The germline gives CDR1 MNHEY, CDR2 SMNVEV (reference sequence). In DNA, the CDR3 is TGTGCCAGCAGTTTATTGTCACTAGCGGGAGGGGATGAGCAGTTCTTC. Protein: CASSLLSLAGGDEQFF.

V and J are TRBV7-9 and TRBJ2-3; maybe TRBD1 (5 bases). There are 15 residues in the CDR3. The germline V gene has CDR1 SEHNR and CDR2 FQNEAQ (reference sequence). V was trimmed by 4 bases and J by 2 bases, leaving 13 bases between them. This CDR3 reads CASSSRDSDTDTQYF. The CDR3 DNA reads TGTGCCAGCAGCTCCAGGGATTCTGACACAGATACGCAGTATTTT.

CDR3 sequence: CASSPPGNEDPGTEAFF. The CDR3 nucleotides read TGTGCCAGCTCACCACCCGGCAATGAGGATCCGGGCACTGAAGCTTTCTTT. This chain links TRBV18 with TRBJ1-1; the D is unclear. The germline gives CDR1 KGHSH, CDR2 LQKENI. With 0 bases removed from V and 4 bases from J, the gap between germline ends came to 18 bases. This CDR3 has 17 amino acids.

The chain employs TRBV2 and TRBJ1-5; D gene uncertain. This CDR3 comprises 15 residues. Germline-derived CDR1 and CDR2 are SNHLY and FYNNEI. Trimming took off 3 bases at V and 7 bases at J, with 16 bases between the two ends. The chain's CDR3 is CASSDRVMAGQPQHF. The CDR3 DNA follows: TGTGCCAGCAGTGATAGAGTAATGGCAGGCCAGCCCCAGCATTTT.

This chain connects TRBV19 to TRBJ1-2; D remains unclear. Trimming took off 1 base at V and 8 bases at J, with 14 bases between the two ends. There are 14 residues in the CDR3. Germline V gene data show CDR1 as LNHDA and CDR2 as SQIVND (reference sequence). The DNA for the CDR3 is TGTGCCAGTAGTATAGTCTTCGTCGATACCGGCTACACCTTC. The encoded protein is CASSIVFVDTGYTF.

This rearrangement joins TRBV5-6 to TRBJ2-5; 9 nucleotides agree with TRBD1. Germline V gives CDR1 SGHDT, CDR2 YYEEEE. The CDR3 loop spans 16 amino acids. With 3 bases clipped from V and 5 bases from J, the junction kept 11 bases outside the gene matches. The CDR3 here is CASSSGGTGMLETQYF. The CDR3 region has the DNA TGTGCCAGCAGCTCCGGTGGGACAGGGATGTTGGAGACCCAGTACTTC.

This chain connects TRBV4-2 to TRBJ2-7, with 12 nucleotides matching TRBD2. Per germline, CDR1 LGHNA and CDR2 YNFKEQ. CDR3 length: 15 residues. Trimming cost V 1 base and J 3 bases; bases outside gene matches: 1. The DNA for the CDR3 is TGTGCCAGCAGCCAAGCACTAGCGGGAGGCTACGAGCAGTACTTC. This gives the protein CASSQALAGGYEQYF.